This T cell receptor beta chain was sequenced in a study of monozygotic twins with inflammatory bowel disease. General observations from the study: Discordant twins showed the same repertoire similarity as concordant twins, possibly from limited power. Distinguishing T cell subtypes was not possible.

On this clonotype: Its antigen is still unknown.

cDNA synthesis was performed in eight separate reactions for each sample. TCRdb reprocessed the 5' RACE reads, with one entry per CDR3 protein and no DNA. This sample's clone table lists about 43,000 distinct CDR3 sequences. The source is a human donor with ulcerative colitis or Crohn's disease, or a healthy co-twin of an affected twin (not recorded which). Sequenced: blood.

The chain's CDR3 is CASSLNLAGGADTQYF. The chain couples TRBV18 to TRBJ2-3; TCRdb picks TRBD2, but there is no DNA to check that call. The CDR3 is 16 residues long. The germline V gene has CDR1 KGHSH and CDR2 LQKENI. The complete variable domain, with remaining parts taken from reference TRBV18 and TRBJ2-3, reads NAGVMQNPRHLVRRRGQEARLRCSPMKGHSHVYWYRQLPEEGLKFMVYLQKENIIDESGMPKERFSAEFPKEGPSILRIQQVVRGDSAAYFCASSLNLAGGADTQYFGPGTRLTVL.